The source of this T cell receptor (beta chain) is a study of OX40 agonist ivuxolimab in advanced cancers. Study-wide background: Eligibility rules accepted prior anti-PD-1, anti-PD-L1 or anti-CTLA-4 therapy, and roughly 42% had some. The study, taken as a whole, reports: What antigens the expanded peripheral T cells recognized was never established. Expanded clones tended on average to be more numerous among CD8+ T cells than CD4+.

V was cut by 4 bases and J by 0 bases, with 6 bases left in between. Germline lookup yields CDR1 SGHDN and CDR2 FVKESK. The CDR3 extends over 13 amino acids. TCRdb's copy holds only in-frame clones and misses some; the assay was immunoSEQ multiplex PCR. The table lists approximately 65,000 clones, about 92% of them singletons. Regarding this clone: Its antigen is as yet unknown.

V gene TRBV14 combines with J gene TRBJ2-5; D uncertain. This receptor was obtained from an adult with an advanced solid tumor such as melanoma, head and neck, liver or kidney cancer. The sequences come from CD4+ or CD8+ T cells sorted from blood, collected in a trial of the OX40 agonist ivuxolimab. As DNA, the CDR3 is TGTGCCAGCAGCCGAGGATACCAAGAGACCCAGTACTTC. As protein: CASSRGYQETQYF.